This TCR beta chain was identified during a study of T-cell reconstitution after alpha-beta-depleted transplantation in children. The TCRbeta library was prepared with unique molecular identifiers. TCRdb used MiXCR to reprocess the PCR reads, holding one entry per CDR3 protein. The profile shows more than 450,000 distinct CDR3 sequences, about 17% of them singletons. Germline CDR1 is DFQATT and CDR2 is SNEGSKA (reference sequence). V was trimmed by 3 bases and J by 3 bases, leaving 6 bases between them. This CDR3 region has 11 residues. The rearrangement uses TRBV20-1 and TRBJ2-7, with D hard to call. Sequencing was performed on PBMCs from the stem cell graft donor, taken from the stem cell graft. This TCR was sampled from a human donor who donated a stem cell graft to a child with acute lymphoblastic leukemia. The CDR3 protein is CSASKLYEQYF. The CDR3 DNA follows: TGCAGTGCTAGTAAACTCTACGAGCAGTACTTC.